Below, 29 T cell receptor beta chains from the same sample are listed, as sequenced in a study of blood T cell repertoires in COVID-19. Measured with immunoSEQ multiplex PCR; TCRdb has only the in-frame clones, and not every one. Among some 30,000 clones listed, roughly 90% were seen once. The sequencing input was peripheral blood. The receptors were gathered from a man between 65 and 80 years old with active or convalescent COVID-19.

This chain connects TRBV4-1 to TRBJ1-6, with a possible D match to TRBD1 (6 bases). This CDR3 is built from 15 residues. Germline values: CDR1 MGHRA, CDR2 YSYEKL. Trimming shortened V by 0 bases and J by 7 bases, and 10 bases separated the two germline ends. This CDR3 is CASSQEGGGNSPLHF. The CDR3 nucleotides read TGCGCCAGCAGCCAAGAAGGGGGGGGGAATTCACCCCTCCACTTT.

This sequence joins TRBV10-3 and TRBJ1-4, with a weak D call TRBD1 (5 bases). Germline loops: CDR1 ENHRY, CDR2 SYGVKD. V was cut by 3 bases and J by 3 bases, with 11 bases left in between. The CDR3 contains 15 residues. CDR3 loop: CAISDLAGSNEKLFF. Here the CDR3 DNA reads TGTGCCATCAGTGATCTGGCAGGGTCTAATGAAAAACTGTTTTTT.

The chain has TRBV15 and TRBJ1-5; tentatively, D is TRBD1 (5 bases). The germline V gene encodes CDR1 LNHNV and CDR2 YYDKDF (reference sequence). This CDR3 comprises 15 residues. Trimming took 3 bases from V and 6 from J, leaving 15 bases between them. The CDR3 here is CATSSLGVGGQPQHF. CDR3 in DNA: TGTGCCACCAGCAGCCTGGGGGTGGGGGGTCAGCCCCAGCATTTT.

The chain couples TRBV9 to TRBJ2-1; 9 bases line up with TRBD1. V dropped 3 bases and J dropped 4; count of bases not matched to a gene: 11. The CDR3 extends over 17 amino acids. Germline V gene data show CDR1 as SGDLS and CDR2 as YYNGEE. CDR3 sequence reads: CASSAELTGGRYNEQFF. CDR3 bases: TGTGCCAGCAGCGCCGAGCTGACAGGGGGGCGATACAATGAGCAGTTCTTC.

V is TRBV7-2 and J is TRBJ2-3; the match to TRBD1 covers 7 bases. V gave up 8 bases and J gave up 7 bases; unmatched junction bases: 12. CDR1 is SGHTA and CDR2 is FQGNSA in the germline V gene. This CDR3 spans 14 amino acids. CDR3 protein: CASRKAAGGNTQYF. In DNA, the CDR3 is TGTGCCAGCCGTAAGGCGGCAGGGGGAAATACGCAGTATTTT.

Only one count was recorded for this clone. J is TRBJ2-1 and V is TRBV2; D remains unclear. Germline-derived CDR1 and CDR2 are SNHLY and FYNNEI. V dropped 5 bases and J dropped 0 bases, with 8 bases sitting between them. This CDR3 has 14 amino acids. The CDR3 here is CASSPYSSYNEQFF. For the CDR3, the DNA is TGTGCCAGCAGTCCTTATAGCTCCTACAATGAGCAGTTCTTC.

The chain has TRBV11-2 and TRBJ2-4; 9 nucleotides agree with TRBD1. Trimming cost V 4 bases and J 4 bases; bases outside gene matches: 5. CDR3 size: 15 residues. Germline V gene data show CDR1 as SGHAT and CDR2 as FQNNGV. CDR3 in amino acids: CASSYYGTGKNIQYF. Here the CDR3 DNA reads TGTGCCAGCAGCTACTACGGGACAGGGAAAAACATTCAGTACTTC.

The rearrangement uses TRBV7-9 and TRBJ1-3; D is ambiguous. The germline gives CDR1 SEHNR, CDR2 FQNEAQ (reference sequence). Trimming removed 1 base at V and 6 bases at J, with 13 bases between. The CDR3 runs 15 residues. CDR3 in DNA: TGTGCCAGCAGCTTAGACCTGGGAGTCCCAAACACCATATATTTT. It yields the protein CASSLDLGVPNTIYF.

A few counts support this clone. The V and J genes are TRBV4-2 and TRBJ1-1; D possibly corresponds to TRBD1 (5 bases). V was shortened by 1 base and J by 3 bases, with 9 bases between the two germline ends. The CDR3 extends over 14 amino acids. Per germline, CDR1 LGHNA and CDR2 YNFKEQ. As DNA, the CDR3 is TGTGCCAGCAGCCAAGCGTGGGGGGACACTGAAGCTTTCTTT. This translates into CASSQAWGDTEAFF.

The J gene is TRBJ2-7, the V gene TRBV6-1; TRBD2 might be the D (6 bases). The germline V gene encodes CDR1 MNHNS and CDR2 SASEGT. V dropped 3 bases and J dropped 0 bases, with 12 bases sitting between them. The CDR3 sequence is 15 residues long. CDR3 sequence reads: CASSEAGHGSYEQYV. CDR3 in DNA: TGTGCCAGCAGTGAGGCGGGGCACGGCTCCTACGAGCAGTACGTC.

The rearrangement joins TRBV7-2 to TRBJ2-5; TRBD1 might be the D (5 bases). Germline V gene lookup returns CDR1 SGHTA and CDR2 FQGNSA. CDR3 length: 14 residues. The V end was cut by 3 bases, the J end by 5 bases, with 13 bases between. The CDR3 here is CASSFGRGLETQYF. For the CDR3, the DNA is TGTGCCAGCAGCTTTGGAAGGGGCCTGGAGACCCAGTACTTC.

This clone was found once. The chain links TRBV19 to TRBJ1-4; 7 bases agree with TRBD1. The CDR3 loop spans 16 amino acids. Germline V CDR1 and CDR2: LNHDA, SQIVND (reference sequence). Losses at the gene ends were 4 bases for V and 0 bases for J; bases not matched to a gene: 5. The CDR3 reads CASSNTGVATNEKLFF. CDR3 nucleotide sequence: TGTGCCAGTAGTAACACAGGGGTTGCAACTAATGAAAAACTGTTTTTT.

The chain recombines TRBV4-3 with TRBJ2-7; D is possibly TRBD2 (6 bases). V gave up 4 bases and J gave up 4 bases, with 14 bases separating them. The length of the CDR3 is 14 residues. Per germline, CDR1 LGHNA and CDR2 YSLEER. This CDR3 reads CASSRAGRGYEQYF. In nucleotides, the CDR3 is TGCGCCAGCAGCCGAGCAGGTCGGGGGTACGAGCAGTACTTC.

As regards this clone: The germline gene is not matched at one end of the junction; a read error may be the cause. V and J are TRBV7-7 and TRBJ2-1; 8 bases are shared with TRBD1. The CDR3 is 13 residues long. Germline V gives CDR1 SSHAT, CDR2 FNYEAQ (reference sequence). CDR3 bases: TGTGCTAGCAGCTCTGGACAGGGAAATGAGCAGTTCTTC. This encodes CASSSGQGNEQFF.

Here the CDR3 reads CASTPQSYEQYF. The CDR3 DNA is TGTGCCAGCACTCCCCAGTCCTACGAGCAGTACTTC. V usage is TRBV2 and J usage is TRBJ2-7; no definite D call. This CDR3 has 12 residues. Germline V CDR1 and CDR2: SNHLY, FYNNEI. Between the trimmed V and J ends, which lost 7 bases and 1 base, there was a span of 8 bases.

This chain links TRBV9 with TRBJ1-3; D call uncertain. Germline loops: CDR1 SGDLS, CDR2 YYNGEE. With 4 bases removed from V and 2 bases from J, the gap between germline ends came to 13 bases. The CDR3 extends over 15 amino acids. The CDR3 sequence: CASSPSTQTGNTIYF. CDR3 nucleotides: TGTGCCAGCAGCCCTAGCACCCAAACTGGAAACACCATATATTTT.

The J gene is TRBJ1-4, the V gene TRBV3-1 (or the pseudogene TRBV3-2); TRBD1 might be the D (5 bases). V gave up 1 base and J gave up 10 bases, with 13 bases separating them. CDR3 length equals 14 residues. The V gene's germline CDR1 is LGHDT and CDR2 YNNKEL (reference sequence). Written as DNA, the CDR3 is TGTGCCAGCAGCCAAGCTCCTTCGGGGGGAAAACTGTTTTTT. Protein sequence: CASSQAPSGGKLFF.

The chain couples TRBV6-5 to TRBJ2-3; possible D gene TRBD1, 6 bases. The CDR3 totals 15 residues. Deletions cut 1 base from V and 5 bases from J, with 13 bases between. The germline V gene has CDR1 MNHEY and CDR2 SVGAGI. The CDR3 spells CASSYFGQLLDTQYF. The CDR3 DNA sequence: TGTGCCAGCAGTTACTTCGGACAGTTACTAGATACGCAGTATTTT.

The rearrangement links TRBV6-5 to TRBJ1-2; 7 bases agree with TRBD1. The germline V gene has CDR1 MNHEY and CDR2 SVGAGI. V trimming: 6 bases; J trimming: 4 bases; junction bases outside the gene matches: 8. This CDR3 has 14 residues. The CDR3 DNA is TGTGCCAGCAGACCTATGACAGGGACCTATGGCTACACCTTC. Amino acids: CASRPMTGTYGYTF.

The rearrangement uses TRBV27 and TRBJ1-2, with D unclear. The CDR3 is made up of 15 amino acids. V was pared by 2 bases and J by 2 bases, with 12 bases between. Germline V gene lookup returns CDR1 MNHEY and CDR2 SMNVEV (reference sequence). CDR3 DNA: TGTGCCAGCAGTTTAGTCCCGTGGCAGAACTATGGCTACACCTTC. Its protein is CASSLVPWQNYGYTF.

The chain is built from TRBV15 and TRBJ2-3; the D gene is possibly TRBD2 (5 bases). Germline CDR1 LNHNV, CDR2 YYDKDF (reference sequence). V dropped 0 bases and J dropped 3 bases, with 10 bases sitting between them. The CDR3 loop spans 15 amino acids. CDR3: CATSRDREPTDTQYF. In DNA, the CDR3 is TGTGCCACCAGCAGAGACCGGGAACCTACAGATACGCAGTATTTT. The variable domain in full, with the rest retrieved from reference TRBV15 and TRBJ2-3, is DAMVIQNPRYQVTQFGKPVTLSCSQTLNHNVMYWYQQKSSQAPKLLFHYYDKDFNNEADTPDNFQSRRPNTSFCFLDIRSPGLGDTAMYLCATSRDREPTDTQYFGPGTRLTVL.

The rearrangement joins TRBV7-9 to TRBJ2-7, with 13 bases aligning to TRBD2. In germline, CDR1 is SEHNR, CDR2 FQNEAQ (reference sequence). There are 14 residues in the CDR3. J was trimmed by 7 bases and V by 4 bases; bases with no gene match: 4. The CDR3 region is CASSYGTSGEEQYF. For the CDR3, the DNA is TGTGCCAGCAGCTACGGGACTAGCGGGGAAGAGCAGTACTTC.

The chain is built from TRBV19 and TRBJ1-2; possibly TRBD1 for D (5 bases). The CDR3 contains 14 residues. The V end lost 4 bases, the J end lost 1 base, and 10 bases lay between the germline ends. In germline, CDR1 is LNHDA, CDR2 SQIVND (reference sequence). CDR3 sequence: CASSKGQVNYGYTF. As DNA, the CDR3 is TGTGCCAGTAGTAAGGGGCAGGTTAACTATGGCTACACCTTC.

The CDR3 DNA reads as TGCGCCAGCAGCCCCTGGCAGGCGAGCACTGAAGCTTTCTTT. It translates to CASSPWQASTEAFF. The rearrangement joins TRBV5-1 to TRBJ1-1, with no clear D. This CDR3 has 14 residues. The V end lost 4 bases, the J end lost 4 bases, and 14 bases lay between the germline ends. The germline gives CDR1 SGHRS, CDR2 YFSETQ. The full variable domain, completed using reference TRBV5-1 and TRBJ1-1, is KAGVTQTPRYLIKTRGQQVTLSCSPISGHRSVSWYQQTPGQGLQFLFEYFSETQRNKGNFPGRFSGRQFSNSRSEMNVSTLELGDSALYLCASSPWQASTEAFFGQGTRLTVV.

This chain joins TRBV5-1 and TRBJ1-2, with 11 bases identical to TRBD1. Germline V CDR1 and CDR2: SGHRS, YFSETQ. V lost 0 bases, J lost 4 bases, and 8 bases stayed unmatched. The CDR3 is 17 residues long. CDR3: CASSLGFGTGGIYGYTF. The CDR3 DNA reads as TGCGCCAGCAGCTTGGGTTTCGGGACAGGGGGTATCTATGGCTACACCTTC.

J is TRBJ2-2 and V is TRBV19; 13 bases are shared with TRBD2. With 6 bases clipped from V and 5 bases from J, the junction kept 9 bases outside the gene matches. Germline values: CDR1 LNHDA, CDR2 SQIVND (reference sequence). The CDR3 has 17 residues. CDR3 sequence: CASRTLLAGGDTGELFF. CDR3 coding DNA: TGTGCCAGTAGGACCTTACTAGCGGGAGGGGATACCGGGGAGCTGTTTTTT. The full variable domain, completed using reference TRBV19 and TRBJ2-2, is DGGITQSPKYLFRKEGQNVTLSCEQNLNHDAMYWYRQDPGQGLRLIYYSQIVNDFQKGDIAEGYSVSREKKESFPLTVTSAQKNPTAFYLCASRTLLAGGDTGELFFGEGSRLTVL.

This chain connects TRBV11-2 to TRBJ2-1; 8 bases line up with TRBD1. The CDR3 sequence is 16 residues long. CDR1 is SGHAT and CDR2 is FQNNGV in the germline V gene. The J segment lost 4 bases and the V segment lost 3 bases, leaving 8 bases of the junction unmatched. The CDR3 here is CASSFYGQGPYNEQFF. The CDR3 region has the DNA TGTGCCAGCAGCTTTTACGGACAGGGACCGTACAATGAGCAGTTCTTC.

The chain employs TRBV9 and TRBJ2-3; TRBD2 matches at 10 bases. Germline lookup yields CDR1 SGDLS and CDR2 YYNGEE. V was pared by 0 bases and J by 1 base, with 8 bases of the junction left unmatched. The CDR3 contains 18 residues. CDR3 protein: CASSVGLAGALRTDTQYF. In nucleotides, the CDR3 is TGTGCCAGCAGCGTAGGTCTAGCGGGGGCCCTTCGCACAGATACGCAGTATTTT.

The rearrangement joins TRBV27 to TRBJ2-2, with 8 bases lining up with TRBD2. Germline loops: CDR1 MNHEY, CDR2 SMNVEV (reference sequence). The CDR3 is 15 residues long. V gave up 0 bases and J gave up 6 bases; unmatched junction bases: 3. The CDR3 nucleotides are TGTGCCAGCAGTTTATCGCGGGGGGCAGCCGGGGAGCTGTTTTTT. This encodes CASSLSRGAAGELFF.